This T cell receptor beta chain was identified in a study of regulatory T cells in long-lasting Graves disease. Time point: newly diagnosed GD, antithyroid drugs for less than 3 months. RNA extracted from PBMCs served as the sequencing template. This CDR3 comprises 15 residues. V dropped 5 bases and J dropped 9; count of bases not matched to a gene: 11. This clonotype occurred many times. The TCR beta library used iRepertoire HTBI primers with Arm-PCR amplification of CDR3. In TCRdb, the multiplex PCR reads were re-called with MiXCR into one record per CDR3 protein. This sample carries around 450,000 distinct CDR3 sequences, around 16% of them seen once, and the ten largest clones take less than 15%. These data also featured in a second study, about T cells in Graves' hyperthyroidism and ophthalmopathy.

The specimen was peripheral blood mononuclear cells (PBMCs), collected at new diagnosis, from a patient treated with antithyroid drugs. The V gene is TRBV12-3 or TRBV12-4, the J gene TRBJ2-1, with 9 bases matching TRBD2. The receptor's source is a middle-aged man with Graves disease. The CDR3 spells CASSPPGLAFREQFF. The CDR3 coding sequence is TGTGCCAGCAGTCCTCCGGGACTAGCATTCCGTGAGCAGTTCTTC.